This TCR beta chain was profiled in a study of blood T cell repertoires in COVID-19. For the study at large: The origin of the acute and convalescent COVID-19 samples was the United States, Italy and Spain. T cells, B-cell-depleted T cells, or PBMCs supplied cDNA or gDNA.

This CDR3 is 15 amino acids long. The V and J ends lost 0 bases and 6 bases, in that order; junction bases with no gene match: 3. Germline CDR1 SGHAT, CDR2 FQDESV (reference sequence). Authors' processing steps: It was from reference gene primer amplification that nucleated cell counts were estimated. Generated by immunoSEQ multiplex PCR, the TCRdb table keeps only in-frame clones and is missing some. That table supplies the V and J calls and clone size; D and trimming were determined from the DNA. Of 130,000 or so clones in the sample, approximately 90% are singletons; the top ten hold roughly 2.2%.

This clonotype originated in a man aged 70-80 years with active COVID-19. The chain uses TRBV11-1 and TRBJ2-2; 8 nucleotides match TRBD2. Specimen: peripheral blood. CDR3 amino acids: CASSLAGLGSGELFF. Here the CDR3 DNA reads TGTGCCAGCAGCTTAGCGGGACTAGGGTCCGGGGAGCTGTTTTTT.